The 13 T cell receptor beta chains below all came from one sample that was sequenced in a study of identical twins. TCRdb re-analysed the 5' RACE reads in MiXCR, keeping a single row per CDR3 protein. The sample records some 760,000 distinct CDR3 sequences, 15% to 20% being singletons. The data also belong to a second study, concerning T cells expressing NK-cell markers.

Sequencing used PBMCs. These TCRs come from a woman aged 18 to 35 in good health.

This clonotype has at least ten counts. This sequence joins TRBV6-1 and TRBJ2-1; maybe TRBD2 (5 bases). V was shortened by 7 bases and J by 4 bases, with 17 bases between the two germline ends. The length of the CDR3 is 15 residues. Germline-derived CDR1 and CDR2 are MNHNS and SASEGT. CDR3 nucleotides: TGTGCCAGCACCCAACAGCGCGGGTCATACAATGAGCAGTTCTTC. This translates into CASTQQRGSYNEQFF.

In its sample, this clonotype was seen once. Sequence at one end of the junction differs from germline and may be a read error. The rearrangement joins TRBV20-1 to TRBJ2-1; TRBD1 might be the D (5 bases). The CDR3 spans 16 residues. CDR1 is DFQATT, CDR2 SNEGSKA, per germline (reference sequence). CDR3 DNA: TGCTGTGCTAGAAGGGCTGGTGCAAGGGGTTACAATGAGCAGTTCTTC. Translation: CCARRAGARGYNEQFF.

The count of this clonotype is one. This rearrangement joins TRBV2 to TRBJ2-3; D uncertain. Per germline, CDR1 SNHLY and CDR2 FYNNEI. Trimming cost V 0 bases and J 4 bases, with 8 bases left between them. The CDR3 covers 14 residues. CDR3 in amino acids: CASSEALRADTQYF. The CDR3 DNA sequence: TGTGCCAGCAGTGAAGCGCTTCGTGCAGATACGCAGTATTTT.

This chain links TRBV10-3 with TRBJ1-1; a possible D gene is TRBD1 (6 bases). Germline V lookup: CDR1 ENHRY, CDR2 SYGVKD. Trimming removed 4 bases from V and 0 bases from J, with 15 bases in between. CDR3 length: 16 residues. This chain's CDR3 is CAISGRRQDLNTEAFF. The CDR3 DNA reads TGTGCCATCAGTGGGCGTAGACAGGACCTGAACACTGAAGCTTTCTTT.

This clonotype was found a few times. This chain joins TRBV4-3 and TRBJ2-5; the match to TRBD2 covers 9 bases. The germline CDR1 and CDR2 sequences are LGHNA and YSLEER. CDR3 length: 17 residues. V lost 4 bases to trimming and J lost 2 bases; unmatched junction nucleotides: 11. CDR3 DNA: TGCGCCAGCAGCCCAACTCTTACTAGCGGGCCGCAAGAGACCCAGTACTTC. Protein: CASSPTLTSGPQETQYF.

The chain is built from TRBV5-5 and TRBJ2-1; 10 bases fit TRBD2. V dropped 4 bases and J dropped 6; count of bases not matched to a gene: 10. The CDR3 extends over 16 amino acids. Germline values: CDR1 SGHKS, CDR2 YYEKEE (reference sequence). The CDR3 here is CASSTLAGGFINEQFF. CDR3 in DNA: TGTGCCAGCAGCACCTTAGCGGGGGGTTTCATCAATGAGCAGTTCTTC.

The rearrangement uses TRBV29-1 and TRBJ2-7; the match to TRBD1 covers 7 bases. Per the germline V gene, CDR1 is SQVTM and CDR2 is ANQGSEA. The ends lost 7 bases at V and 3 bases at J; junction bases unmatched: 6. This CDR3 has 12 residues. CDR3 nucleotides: TGCAGCGCCGCGACAGGGTACTACGAGCAGTACTTC. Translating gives CSAATGYYEQYF.

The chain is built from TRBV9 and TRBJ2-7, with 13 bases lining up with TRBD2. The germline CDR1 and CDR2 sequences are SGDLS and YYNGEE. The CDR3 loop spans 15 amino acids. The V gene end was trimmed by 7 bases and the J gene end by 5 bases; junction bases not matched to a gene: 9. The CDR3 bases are TGTGCCAGCCATCCGACTAGCGGGGGGCGGCACGAGCAGTACTTC. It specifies CASHPTSGGRHEQYF.

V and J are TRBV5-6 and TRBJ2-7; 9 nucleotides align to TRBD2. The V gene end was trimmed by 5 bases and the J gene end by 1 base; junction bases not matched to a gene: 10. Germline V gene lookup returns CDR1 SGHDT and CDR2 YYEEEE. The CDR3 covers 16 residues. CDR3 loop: CASRRAGSGSSYEQYF. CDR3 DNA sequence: TGTGCCAGCAGACGAGCGGGTAGCGGGAGTTCCTACGAGCAGTACTTC.

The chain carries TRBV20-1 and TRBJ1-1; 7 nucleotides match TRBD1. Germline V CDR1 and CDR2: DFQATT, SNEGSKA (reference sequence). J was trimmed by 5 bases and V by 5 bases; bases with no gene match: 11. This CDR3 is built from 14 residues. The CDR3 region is CSAAHHRGRTEAFF. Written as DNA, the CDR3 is TGCAGTGCTGCCCATCACAGGGGTCGAACTGAAGCTTTCTTT.

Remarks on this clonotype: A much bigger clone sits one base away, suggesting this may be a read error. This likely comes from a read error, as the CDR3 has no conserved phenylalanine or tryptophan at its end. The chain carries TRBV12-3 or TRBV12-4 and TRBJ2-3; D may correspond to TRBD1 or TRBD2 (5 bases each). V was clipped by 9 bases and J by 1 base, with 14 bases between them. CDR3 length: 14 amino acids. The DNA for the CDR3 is TGTGCCAGTTCCGCCGGGGCTGGCACAGATACGCAGTATTCT. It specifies CASSAGAGTDTQYS.

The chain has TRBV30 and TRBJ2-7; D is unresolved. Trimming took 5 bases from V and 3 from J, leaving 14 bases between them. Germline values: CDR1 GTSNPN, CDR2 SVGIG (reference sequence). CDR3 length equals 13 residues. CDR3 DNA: TGTGCCTGGTGTCCAATTCCGTACTACGAGCAGTACTTC. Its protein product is CAWCPIPYYEQYF.

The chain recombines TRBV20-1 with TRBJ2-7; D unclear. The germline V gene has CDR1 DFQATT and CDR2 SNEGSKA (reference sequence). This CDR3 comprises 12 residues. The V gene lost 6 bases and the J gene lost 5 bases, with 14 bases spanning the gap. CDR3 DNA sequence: TGCAGTGCCTTGCCCTCTAGTCACGAGCAGTACTTC. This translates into CSALPSSHEQYF.